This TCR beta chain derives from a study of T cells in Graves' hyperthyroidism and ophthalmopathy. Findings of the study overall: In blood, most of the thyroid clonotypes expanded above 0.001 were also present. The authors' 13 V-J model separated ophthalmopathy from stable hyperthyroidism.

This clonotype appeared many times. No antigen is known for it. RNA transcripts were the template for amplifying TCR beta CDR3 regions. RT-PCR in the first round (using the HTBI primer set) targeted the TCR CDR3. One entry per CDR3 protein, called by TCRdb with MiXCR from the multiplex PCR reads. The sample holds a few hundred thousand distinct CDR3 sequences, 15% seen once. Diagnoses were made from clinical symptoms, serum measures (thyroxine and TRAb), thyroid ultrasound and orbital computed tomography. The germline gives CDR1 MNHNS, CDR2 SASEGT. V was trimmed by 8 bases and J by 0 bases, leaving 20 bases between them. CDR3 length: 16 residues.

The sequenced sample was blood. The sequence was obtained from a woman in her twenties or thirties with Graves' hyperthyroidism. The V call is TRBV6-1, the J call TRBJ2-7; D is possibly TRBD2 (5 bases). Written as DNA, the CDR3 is TGTGCCAGCTGCCCAAAGGAGACTACCCTCTCCTACGAGCAGTACTTC. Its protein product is CASCPKETTLSYEQYF.